These T cell receptor beta chains were read from a single sample in a study of cytomegalovirus exposure and HLA in healthy donors. The data were produced by immunoSEQ multiplex PCR, yet TCRdb's version contains in-frame clones alone and is incomplete. In the table there are 100,000 to 150,000 clones, approximately 78% of which are singletons. Sequencing was performed on PBMCs. These receptors were collected from a human donor in good health. Each CDR3 is given with its conserved first and last residue. The order of the fields is D gene, clone size, J gene, V gene, CDR3 DNA, CDR3 protein. The D gene is left open where the match is weak. Size is stated for part of the rows, as once, few or many counts, or as a class when the clone is expanded.

>.|once|TRBJ2-7|TRBV23-1
TGCGCCAGCAGACCCCGGTGGGCCGAGCAGTACTTC
CASRPRWAEQYF
>TRBD2|.|TRBJ2-3|TRBV4-2
TGTGCCAGCAGCCGAGTCGAGCGGGGGGGCCGCACAGATACGCAGTATTTT
CASSRVERGGRTDTQYF
>.|.|TRBJ2-5|TRBV7-8
TGTGCCAGCAGGTGGAGGGGGCGTGGAGAGACCCAGTACTTC
CASRWRGRGETQYF
>TRBD1|.|TRBJ1-1|TRBV18
TGTGCCAGCCGACAGGGGGCTAACACTGAAGCTTTCTTT
CASRQGANTEAFF
>.|.|TRBJ1-2|TRBV5-6
TGTGCCAGCAGCTCAGGATGGACATCTAACTATGGCTACACCTTC
CASSSGWTSNYGYTF
>.|.|TRBJ1-1|TRBV7-2
TGTGCCAGCAGCTTCGTGGCCCTCAGGCTGAACACTGAAGCTTTCTTT
CASSFVALRLNTEAFF
>.|.|TRBJ1-2|TRBV9
TGTGCCAGCAGCTCCCGCTGGGGGCTCTATGGCTACACCTTC
CASSSRWGLYGYTF
>.|few|TRBJ2-3|TRBV9
TGTGCCAGCAGCGCCACCGGGACAACCCGCACAGATACGCAGTATTTT
CASSATGTTRTDTQYF
>TRBD2|.|TRBJ2-7|TRBV10-3
TGTGCCATCAGTGAGCCGACTAGCGGGGAGACCTACGAGCAGTACTTC
CAISEPTSGETYEQYF
>TRBD2|.|TRBJ2-1|TRBV4-2
TGTGCCAGCAGCCAAGTTAGGACTAGCGGATACAATGAGCAGTTCTTC
CASSQVRTSGYNEQFF